The clone carrying this T cell receptor (beta chain) was found once. Antigen unknown. Donors were Caucasian adults residing in Nashville, Tennessee, USA. The data are from a study of shared clonotypes between healthy human individuals. Several immunoSEQ plates held equal portions of the genomic DNA taken from each subset. Ten immunoSEQ deep assay plates were used by the authors to sequence unsorted PBMC DNA. Data came from immunoSEQ multiplex PCR; TCRdb stores just in-frame clones and leaves some out. Of fewer than 550,000 clones in the sample, roughly 79% were seen once. Study observations and caveats: The donor pool, a small one, limited the genetic and exposure-history diversity represented.

This CDR3 region has 12 residues. The V and J ends lost 2 bases and 7 bases respectively, with 6 bases between them. Germline V gene lookup returns CDR1 MDHEN and CDR2 SYDVKM. The sequence derives from a woman aged 40 to 55 in good health. Some clones in this sample may be carry-over from other donors' samples. This sequence joins TRBV28 and TRBJ2-1; no firm D call. The sample consisted of PBMCs. The CDR3 nucleotides read TGTGCCAGCAGTTTAGAGCCGAATGAGCAGTTCTTC. Translated, it gives CASSLEPNEQFF.